This passage covers 7 T cell receptor beta chains from one sample sequenced in a study of PD-L1 blockade in urothelial cancer. The table came from immunoSEQ multiplex PCR; TCRdb's copy has only in-frame clones and leaves some out. Of more than 90,000 clones in the sample, about 91% were seen once. Time point specified: peripheral blood 6 weeks after treatment start. The material sequenced was PBMCs, taken around atezolizumab (anti-PD-L1) treatment. All receptors derive from a man in his sixties with urothelial cancer.

V gene TRBV19 combines with J gene TRBJ2-2; 9 positions match TRBD1. The CDR3 has 18 amino acids. J was trimmed by 3 bases and V by 5 bases; bases with no gene match: 13. Germline loops: CDR1 LNHDA, CDR2 SQIVND (reference sequence). CDR3 sequence reads: CASSSHLRDRVDTGELFF. CDR3 bases: TGTGCCAGTAGTTCTCACCTCCGGGACAGGGTCGACACCGGGGAGCTGTTTTTT.

This clone occurred once. The rearrangement uses TRBV6-5 and TRBJ1-1, with TRBD1 identical over 7 bases. V shed 0 bases, J shed 6 bases, and the junction held 4 bases outside the gene matches. There are 14 residues in the CDR3. Germline CDR1 and CDR2: MNHEY and SVGAGI. The CDR3 reads CASSYSRGDAEAFF. The CDR3 coding sequence is TGTGCCAGCAGTTACTCCAGGGGGGATGCTGAAGCTTTCTTT.

The CDR3 sequence is CASSPRGQRSYEQYF. The DNA for the CDR3 is TGTGCCAGCAGCCCAAGGGGACAGCGCTCCTACGAGCAGTACTTC. This chain joins TRBV4-2 and TRBJ2-7; 7 bases line up with TRBD1. V lost 4 bases and J lost 0; bases outside the gene matches: 6. This CDR3 spans 15 amino acids. Germline V gene lookup returns CDR1 LGHNA and CDR2 YNFKEQ.

As regards this clone: This specimen includes other DNA sequences encoding the same CDR3. V is TRBV5-1 and J is TRBJ1-4; no firm D call. V was clipped by 0 bases and J by 0 bases, with 6 bases between them. This CDR3 contains 15 residues. The germline gives CDR1 SGHRS, CDR2 YFSETQ. CDR3 DNA: TGCGCCAGCAGCTTGGGGGCCGCAACTAATGAAAAACTGTTTTTT. Translating gives CASSLGAATNEKLFF.

The chain is built from TRBV11-1 and TRBJ2-7; the match to TRBD1 covers 8 bases. This CDR3 region has 16 residues. Germline CDR1 SGHAT, CDR2 FQDESV (reference sequence). V was pared by 2 bases and J by 4 bases, with 10 bases of the junction left unmatched. The CDR3 region has the DNA TGTGCCAGCAGCTTACAAGATCCGCAGGGGGCGTACGAGCAGTACTTC. This codes for CASSLQDPQGAYEQYF.

The gene calls are TRBV6-5 and TRBJ2-7; TRBD1 agrees at 8 bases. Trimming cost V 5 bases and J 0 bases; bases outside gene matches: 6. Germline CDR1 reads MNHEY; CDR2 reads SVGAGI. This CDR3 is built from 15 residues. The CDR3 region is CASSVMDRASYEQYF. In DNA, the CDR3 is TGTGCCAGCAGTGTGATGGACAGGGCCTCCTACGAGCAGTACTTC.

The DNA of the CDR3 is TGTGCCAGTTCCTTGGAAGGGAGAGCGGAGCAGTACTTC. It translates to CASSLEGRAEQYF. V gene TRBV19 combines with J gene TRBJ2-7; D possibly corresponds to TRBD2 (5 bases). Germline V CDR1 and CDR2: LNHDA, SQIVND (reference sequence). The CDR3 totals 13 residues. Trimming pared 8 bases from V and 7 bases from J, leaving 18 bases between.